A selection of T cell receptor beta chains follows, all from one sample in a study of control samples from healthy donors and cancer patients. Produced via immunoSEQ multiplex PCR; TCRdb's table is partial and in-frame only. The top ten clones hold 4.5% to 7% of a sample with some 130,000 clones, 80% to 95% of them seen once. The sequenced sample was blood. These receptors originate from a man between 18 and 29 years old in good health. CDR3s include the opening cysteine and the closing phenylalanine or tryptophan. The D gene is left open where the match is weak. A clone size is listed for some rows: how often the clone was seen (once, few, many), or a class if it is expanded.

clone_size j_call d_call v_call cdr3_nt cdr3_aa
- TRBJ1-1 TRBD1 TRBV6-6 TGTGCCAGCAGCGACCAGGGGGTTGGGGTCACTGAAGCTTTCTTT CASSDQGVGVTEAFF
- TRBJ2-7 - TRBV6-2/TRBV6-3 TGTGCCAGCAGTTACATCCGGACGGGAGAAAATTCCTACGAGCAGTACTTC CASSYIRTGENSYEQYF
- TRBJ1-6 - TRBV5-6 TGTGCCAGCAGCTTGGGTCGCTCCTATAATTCACCCCTCCACTTT CASSLGRSYNSPLHF
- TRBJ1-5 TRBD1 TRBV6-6 TGTGCCAGCAGTTGGACAGGGGGCAATCAGCCCCAGCATTTT CASSWTGGNQPQHF
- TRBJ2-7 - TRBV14 TGTGCCAGCAGCCGCCAGTCCTACGAGCAGTACTTC CASSRQSYEQYF
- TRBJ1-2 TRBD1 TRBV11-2 TGTGCCAGCAGCTTAGAGACAGGGGGCACTGGCTACACCTTC CASSLETGGTGYTF
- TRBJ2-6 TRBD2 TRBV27 TGTGCCAGCAGCAAAAGGGGACTAAGCTCTGGGGCCAACGTCCTGACTTTC CASSKRGLSSGANVLTF
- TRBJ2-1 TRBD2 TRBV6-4 TGTGCCAGCAGCCTGACTAGCGGGGGGCACAATGAGCAGTTCTTC CASSLTSGGHNEQFF
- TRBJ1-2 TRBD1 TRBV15 TGTGCCACCAGCACGACAGGGAGCCCTCGGTATGGCTACACCTTC CATSTTGSPRYGYTF
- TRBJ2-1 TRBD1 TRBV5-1 TGCGCCAGCAGCTCAGGGACAGGGGGCCACAATGAGCAGTTCTTC CASSSGTGGHNEQFF
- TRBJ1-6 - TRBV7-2 TGTGCCAGCAGCTTAGACGCGAATTCACCCCTCCACTTT CASSLDANSPLHF
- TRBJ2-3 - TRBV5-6 TGTGCCAGCTTCAGGGAAACGGCCTATACGCAGTATTTT CASFRETAYTQYF
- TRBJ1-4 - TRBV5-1 TGCGCCAGCAGCTTGGCCGGGGGGGAAAAACTGTTTTTT CASSLAGGEKLFF
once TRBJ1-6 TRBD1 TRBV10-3 TGTGCCGTCAGTGGGACAGGTCTCAATTCACCCCTCCACTTT CAVSGTGLNSPLHF
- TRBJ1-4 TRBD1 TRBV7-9 TGTGCCAGCAGCTCCGGGACAGGGCGAAATGAAAAACTGTTTTTT CASSSGTGRNEKLFF
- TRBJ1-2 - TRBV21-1 TGTGCCAGCAACAAGTTAGTGGACCCCCGACCCTATGGCTACACCTTC CASNKLVDPRPYGYTF
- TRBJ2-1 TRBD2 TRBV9 TGTGCCAGCAGCGTAGCCCTGGCCGGGGGGGGCAGTAATGAGCAGTTCTTC CASSVALAGGGSNEQFF
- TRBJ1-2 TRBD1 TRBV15 TGTGCCACCAGCAGATCAGACAGGGGGCGGGGTGGCTACACCTTC CATSRSDRGRGGYTF
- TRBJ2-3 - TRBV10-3 TGTGCCATCAGTGAGTCGCTAGAGTCCAGAGCCAACACAGATACGCAGTATTTT CAISESLESRANTDTQYF
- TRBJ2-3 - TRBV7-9 TGTGCCAGCAGCGGGGGATGGGAGAGTCAAGATACGCAGTATTTT CASSGGWESQDTQYF
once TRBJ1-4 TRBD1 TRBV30 TGTGCCTGGAGCCCAAGTTTCAACAGGGGAGACGAAAAACTGTTTTTT CAWSPSFNRGDEKLFF
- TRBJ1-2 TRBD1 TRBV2 TGTGCCAGCAATGGGGACAGGTCCCATTATGGCTACACCTTC CASNGDRSHYGYTF
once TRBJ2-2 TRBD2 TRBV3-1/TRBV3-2 TGTGCCAGCAGCCACGGGACTAGCGGGGTCGGGGAGCTGTTTTTT CASSHGTSGVGELFF
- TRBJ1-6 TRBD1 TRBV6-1 TGTGCCAGCAGTGAGGACAGGGGGCTGGGGGATAATTCACCCCTCCACTTT CASSEDRGLGDNSPLHF
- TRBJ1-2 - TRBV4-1 TGCGCCAGCAGCCAAGACGCCCTTCGAAGGACGAAAGACTATGGCTACACCTTC CASSQDALRRTKDYGYTF
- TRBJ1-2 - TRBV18 TGTGCCAGCTCACCTACCCCAGGGGCTTATGGCTACACCTTC CASSPTPGAYGYTF
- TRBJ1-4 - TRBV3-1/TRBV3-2 TGTGCCAGCAGCCAACCAGGGCTTAATGAAAAACTGTTTTTT CASSQPGLNEKLFF
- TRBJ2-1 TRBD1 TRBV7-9 TGTGCCAGCAGCTTGGGGACAGGCGCGTCCTACAATGAGCAGTTCTTC CASSLGTGASYNEQFF
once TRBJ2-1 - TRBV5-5 TGTGCCAGCAGCTTGGCGGGTCGAGCCCACAATGAGCAGTTCTTC CASSLAGRAHNEQFF
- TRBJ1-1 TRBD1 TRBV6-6 TGTGCCAGCAGCAACAGGGGGCGCGGGAACACTGAAGCTTTCTTT CASSNRGRGNTEAFF
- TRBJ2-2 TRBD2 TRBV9 TGTGCCAGCAGCGTAAATTTAGCGGGGGGTTCGAACACCGGGGAGCTGTTTTTT CASSVNLAGGSNTGELFF
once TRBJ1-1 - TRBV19 TGTGCCAGTAGTAGCGCAGCATACACTGAAGCTTTCTTT CASSSAAYTEAFF
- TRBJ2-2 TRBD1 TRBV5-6 TGTGCCAGCAGGGACAGGGGGCAATCCGGGGAGCTGTTTTTT CASRDRGQSGELFF
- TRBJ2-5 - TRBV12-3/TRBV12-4 TGTGCCAGCGGGAAAGCCGTTCAAGAGACCCAGTACTTC CASGKAVQETQYF
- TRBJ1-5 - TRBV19 TGTGCCACCCAAACCGTGGGGCAGGGAAACAATCAGCCCCAGCATTTT CATQTVGQGNNQPQHF
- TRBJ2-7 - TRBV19 TGTGCCAGTAGTAACGGATACGAGCAGTACTTC CASSNGYEQYF
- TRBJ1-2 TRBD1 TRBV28 TGTGCCAGCAGACCCCCGGGACAGCTTAACTATGGCTACACCTTC CASRPPGQLNYGYTF
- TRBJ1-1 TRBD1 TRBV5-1 TGCGCCAGCAGCTTGTCATCTACCGGGACAGGTCGCACTGAAGCTTTCTTT CASSLSSTGTGRTEAFF
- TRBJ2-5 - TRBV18 TGTGCCAGCTCACCCTTGCAGGAGGAGACCCAGTACTTC CASSPLQEETQYF
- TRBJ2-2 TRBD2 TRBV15 TGTGCCACCAGCAGGGGAGGGACGAACACCGGGGAGCTGTTTTTT CATSRGGTNTGELFF
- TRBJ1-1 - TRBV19 TGTGCCAGTAGTATAGGGACGGTCGGGGGCACTGAAGCTTTCTTT CASSIGTVGGTEAFF
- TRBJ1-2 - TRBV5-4 TGTGCCAGCAGCTTGGATTACGGCCAAAGCTACACCTTC CASSLDYGQSYTF
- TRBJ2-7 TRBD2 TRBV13 TGTGCCAGCAGCTTAATGCTAGCGGGGGACCCCTTTAATTACTACGAGCAGTACTTC CASSLMLAGDPFNYYEQYF
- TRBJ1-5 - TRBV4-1 TGCGCCAGCAGCCGAGGATCCTACAAGGTCGTAGCAAATCAGCCCCAGCATTTT CASSRGSYKVVANQPQHF
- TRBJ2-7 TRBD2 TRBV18 TGCGCCAGCTCACCAAGGATAGCGGGGTCCGGTGAGCAGTACTTC CASSPRIAGSGEQYF